Described below is a single TCR beta chain sequence and its context. This clone appeared once. The antigen it binds to is not known. No per-base quality is available; no much larger clone lies one base away. This entry comes from a study of control samples from healthy donors and cancer patients (dated by TCRdb to the early 2020s). V loses 4 bases of germline sequence and J loses 1 base, and the interval between the two ends is 13 bases. The germline V gene encodes CDR1 LGHDT and CDR2 YNNKEL (reference sequence). Counted from cysteine to phenylalanine, this CDR3 has 16 amino acids. Of all the DNA, just the CDR3 is kept, 48 bases in frame from base 1. Libraries were constructed by the immunoSEQ multiplex PCR assay. TCRdb's version of the immuneACCESS table is confined to in-frame rearrangements and falls short of the full clone set. An unresolved V gene accounts for under half of the shortfall where checked; the remainder is of unknown origin. The sample has more than 100,000 clones on record, approximately 89% of them singletons. In total, the top ten clones hold about 7.6% of the sample.

The clonotype was recovered from a man in his fifties with head and neck cancer. What was sequenced was PBMCs. The chain is encoded by TRBV3-1 (or the pseudogene TRBV3-2) joined to TRBJ2-2; matching of 6 bases hints at TRBD2 as the D gene. In nucleotides, the sequence is TGTGCCAGCAGCCCCCTAGCGCTCCGGAACACCGGGGAGCTGTTTTTT. Protein translation: CASSPLALRNTGELFF.